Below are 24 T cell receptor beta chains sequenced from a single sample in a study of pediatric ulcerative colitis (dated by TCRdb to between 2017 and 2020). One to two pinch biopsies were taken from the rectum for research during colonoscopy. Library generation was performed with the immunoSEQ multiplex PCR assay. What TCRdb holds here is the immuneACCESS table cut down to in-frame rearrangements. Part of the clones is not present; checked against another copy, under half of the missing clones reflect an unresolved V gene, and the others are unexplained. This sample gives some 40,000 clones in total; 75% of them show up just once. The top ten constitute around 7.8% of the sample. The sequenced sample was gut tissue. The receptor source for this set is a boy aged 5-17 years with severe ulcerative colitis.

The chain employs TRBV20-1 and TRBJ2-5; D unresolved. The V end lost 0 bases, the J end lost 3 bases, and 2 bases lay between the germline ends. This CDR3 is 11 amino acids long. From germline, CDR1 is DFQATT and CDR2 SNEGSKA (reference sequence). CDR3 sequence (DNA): TGCAGTGCTAGAGAAAAAGAGACCCAGTACTTC. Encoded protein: CSAREKETQYF.

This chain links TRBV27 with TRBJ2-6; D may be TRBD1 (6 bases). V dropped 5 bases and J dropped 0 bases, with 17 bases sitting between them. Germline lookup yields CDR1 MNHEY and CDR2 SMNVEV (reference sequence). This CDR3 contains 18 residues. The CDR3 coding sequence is TGTGCCAGCAGTGCCCGGGACAACCTACTCTCTGGGGCCAACGTCCTGACTTTC. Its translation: CASSARDNLLSGANVLTF.

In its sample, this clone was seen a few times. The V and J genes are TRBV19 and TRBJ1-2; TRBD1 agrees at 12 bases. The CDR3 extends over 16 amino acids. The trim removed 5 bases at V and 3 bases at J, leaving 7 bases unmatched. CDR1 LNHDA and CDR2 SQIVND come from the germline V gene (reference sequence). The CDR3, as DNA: TGTGCCAGTAGTGTCGGGACAGGGGGCTATCACTATGGCTACACCTTC. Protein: CASSVGTGGYHYGYTF.

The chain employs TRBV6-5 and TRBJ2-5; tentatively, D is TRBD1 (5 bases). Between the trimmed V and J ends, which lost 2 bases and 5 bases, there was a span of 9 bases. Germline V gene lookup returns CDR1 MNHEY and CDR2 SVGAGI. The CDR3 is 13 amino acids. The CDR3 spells CASSYRGGETQYF. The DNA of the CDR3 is TGTGCCAGCAGTTACAGGGGCGGCGAGACCCAGTACTTC.

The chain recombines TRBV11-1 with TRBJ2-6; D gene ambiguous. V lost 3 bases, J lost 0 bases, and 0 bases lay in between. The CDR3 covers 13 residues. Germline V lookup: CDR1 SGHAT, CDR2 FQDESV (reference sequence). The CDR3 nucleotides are TGTGCCAGCAGCTTCTCTGGGGCCAACGTCCTGACTTTC. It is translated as CASSFSGANVLTF.

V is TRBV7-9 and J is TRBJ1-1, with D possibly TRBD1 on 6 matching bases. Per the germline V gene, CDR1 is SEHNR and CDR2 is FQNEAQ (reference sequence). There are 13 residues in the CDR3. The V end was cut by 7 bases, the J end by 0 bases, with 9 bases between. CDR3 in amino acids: CASNQGLNTEAFF. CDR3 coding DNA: TGTGCCAGCAACCAGGGGTTGAACACTGAAGCTTTCTTT.

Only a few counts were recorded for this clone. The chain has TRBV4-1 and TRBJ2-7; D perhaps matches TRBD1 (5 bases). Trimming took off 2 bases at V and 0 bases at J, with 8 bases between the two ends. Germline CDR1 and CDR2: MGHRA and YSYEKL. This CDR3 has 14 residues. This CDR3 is CASSQQGLSYEQYF. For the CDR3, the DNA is TGCGCCAGCAGCCAACAGGGCCTCTCCTACGAGCAGTACTTC.

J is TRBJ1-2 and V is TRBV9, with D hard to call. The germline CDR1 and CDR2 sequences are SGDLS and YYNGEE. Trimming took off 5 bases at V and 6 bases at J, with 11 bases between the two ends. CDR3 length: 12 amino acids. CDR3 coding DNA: TGTGCCAGCAGTGACCTCTTAGATGGCTACACCTTC. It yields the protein CASSDLLDGYTF.

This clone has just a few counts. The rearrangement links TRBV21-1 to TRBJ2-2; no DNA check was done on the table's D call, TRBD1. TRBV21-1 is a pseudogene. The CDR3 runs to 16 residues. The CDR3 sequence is CASSNGGQGSTGELFF. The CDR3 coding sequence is TGTGCCAGCAGCAATGGGGGACAGGGAAGCACCGGGGAGCTGTTTTTT.

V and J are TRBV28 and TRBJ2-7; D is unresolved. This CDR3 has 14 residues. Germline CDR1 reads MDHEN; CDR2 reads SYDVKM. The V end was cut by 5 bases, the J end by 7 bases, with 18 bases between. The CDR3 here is CASSPTLGRLEQYF. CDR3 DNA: TGTGCCAGCAGTCCGACACTCGGTCGGTTGGAGCAGTACTTC.

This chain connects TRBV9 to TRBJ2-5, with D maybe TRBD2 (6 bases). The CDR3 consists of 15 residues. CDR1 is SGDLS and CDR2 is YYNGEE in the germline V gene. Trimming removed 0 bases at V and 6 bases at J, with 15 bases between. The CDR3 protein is CASSVDLVGGQTQYF. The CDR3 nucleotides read TGTGCCAGCAGCGTAGATTTAGTGGGGGGTCAGACCCAGTACTTC.

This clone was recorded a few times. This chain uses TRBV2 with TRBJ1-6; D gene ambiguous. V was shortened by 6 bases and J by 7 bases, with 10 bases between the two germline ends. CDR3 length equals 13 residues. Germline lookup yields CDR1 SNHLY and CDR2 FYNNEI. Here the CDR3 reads CASRSQENSPLHF. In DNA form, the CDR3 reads TGTGCCAGCAGGAGCCAGGAGAATTCACCCCTCCACTTT.

The CDR3 reads CASSPDGTSRSGYTF. The CDR3 bases are TGTGCCAGTAGTCCCGACGGGACATCGAGAAGTGGCTACACCTTC. This chain uses TRBV19 with TRBJ1-2, with D perhaps matching TRBD1 (6 bases). This CDR3 has 15 residues. Deletions cut 5 bases from V and 7 bases from J, with 20 bases between. From germline, CDR1 is LNHDA and CDR2 SQIVND (reference sequence).

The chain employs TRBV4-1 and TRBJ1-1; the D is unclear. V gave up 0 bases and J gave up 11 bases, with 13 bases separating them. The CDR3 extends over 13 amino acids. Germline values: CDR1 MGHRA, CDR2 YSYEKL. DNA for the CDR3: TGCGCCAGCAGCCAAGAAGCCAGTGTGGTGGCTTTCTTT. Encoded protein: CASSQEASVVAFF.

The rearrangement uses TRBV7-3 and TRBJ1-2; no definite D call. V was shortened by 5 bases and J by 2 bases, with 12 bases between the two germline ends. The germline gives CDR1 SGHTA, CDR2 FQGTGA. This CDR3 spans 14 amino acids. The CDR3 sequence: CASSQEGANYGYTF. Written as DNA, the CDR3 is TGTGCCAGCAGCCAAGAAGGCGCGAACTATGGCTACACCTTC.

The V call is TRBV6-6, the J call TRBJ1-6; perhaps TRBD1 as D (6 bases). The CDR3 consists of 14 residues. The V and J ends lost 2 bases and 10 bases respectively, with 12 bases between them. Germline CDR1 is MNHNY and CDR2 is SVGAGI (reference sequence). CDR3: CASSYVKGESPLHF. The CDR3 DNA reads TGTGCCAGCAGTTACGTGAAGGGGGAATCACCCCTCCACTTT.

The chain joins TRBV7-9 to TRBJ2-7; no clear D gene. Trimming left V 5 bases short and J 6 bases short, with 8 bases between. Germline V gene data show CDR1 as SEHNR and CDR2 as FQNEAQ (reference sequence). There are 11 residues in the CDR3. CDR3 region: CASSADGEQYF. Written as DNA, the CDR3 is TGTGCCAGCAGCGCGGATGGCGAGCAGTACTTC.

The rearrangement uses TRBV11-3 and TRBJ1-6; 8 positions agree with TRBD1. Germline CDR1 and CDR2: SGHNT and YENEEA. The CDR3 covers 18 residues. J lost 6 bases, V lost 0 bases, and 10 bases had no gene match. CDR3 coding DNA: TGTGCCAGCAGCTTAGATCTTAGGACAGGGTTTGGTAATTCACCCCTCCACTTT. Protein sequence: CASSLDLRTGFGNSPLHF.

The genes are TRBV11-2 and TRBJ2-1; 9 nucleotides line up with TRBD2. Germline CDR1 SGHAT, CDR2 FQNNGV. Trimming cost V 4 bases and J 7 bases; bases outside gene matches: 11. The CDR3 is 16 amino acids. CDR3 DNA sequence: TGTGCCAGCAGCTCGCCGAGCGGGGGGCGGTGGAATGAGCAGTTCTTC. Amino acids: CASSSPSGGRWNEQFF.

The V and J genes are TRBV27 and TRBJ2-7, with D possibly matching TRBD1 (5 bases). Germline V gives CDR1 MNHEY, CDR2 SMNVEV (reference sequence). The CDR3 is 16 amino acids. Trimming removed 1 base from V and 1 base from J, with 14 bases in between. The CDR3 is CASSLLGPMFSYEQYF. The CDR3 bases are TGTGCCAGCAGTTTATTGGGGCCCATGTTTTCCTACGAGCAGTACTTC.

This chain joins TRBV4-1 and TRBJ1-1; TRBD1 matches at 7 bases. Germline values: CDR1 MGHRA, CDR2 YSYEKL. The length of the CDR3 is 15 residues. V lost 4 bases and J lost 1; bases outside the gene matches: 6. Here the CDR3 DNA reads TGCGCCAGCAGCCTAGAGGGGACAGCGAACACTGAAGCTTTCTTT. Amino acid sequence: CASSLEGTANTEAFF.

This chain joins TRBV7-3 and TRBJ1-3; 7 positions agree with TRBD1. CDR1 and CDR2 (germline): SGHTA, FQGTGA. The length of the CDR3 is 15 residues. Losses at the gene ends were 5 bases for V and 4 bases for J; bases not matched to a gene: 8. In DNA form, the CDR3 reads TGTGCCAGCAGCCCCGACAGGGCTGACGGAAACACCATATATTTT. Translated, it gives CASSPDRADGNTIYF.

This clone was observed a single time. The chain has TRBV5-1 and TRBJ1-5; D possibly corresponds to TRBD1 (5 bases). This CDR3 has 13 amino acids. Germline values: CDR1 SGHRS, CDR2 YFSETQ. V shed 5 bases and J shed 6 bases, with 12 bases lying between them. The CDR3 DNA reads TGCGCCAGCAGGACAGACGTGGGTCAGCCCCAGCATTTT. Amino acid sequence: CASRTDVGQPQHF.

CDR3 in DNA: TGTGCCAGCAGCTTCGGTGTAGCGGATCAGCCCCAGCATTTT. It is translated as CASSFGVADQPQHF. The genes are TRBV7-7 and TRBJ1-5; D gene ambiguous. Germline CDR1 and CDR2: SSHAT and FNYEAQ (reference sequence). This CDR3 spans 14 amino acids. The V gene lost 3 bases and the J gene lost 5 bases, with 11 bases spanning the gap.